This TCR beta chain came from a study of PD-1 blockade in classical Hodgkin lymphoma. Whole-study results and caveats: The repertoire differences lack a defined cause, possibly disease activity or prior therapy. CD4+ TCR diversity climbed significantly by C4D1, unlike CD8+ TCR diversity. The study reported lower baseline TCR diversity in newly diagnosed patients than in healthy donors.

Every patient was affected by relapse after autologous stem cell transplantation, while exposure to brentuximab vedotin was not uniform. Best overall response was complete response, partial response or progressive disease in these relapsed/refractory classical Hodgkin lymphoma patients. CDR1 and CDR2 (germline): LNHDA, SQIVND (reference sequence). Trimming cost V 5 bases and J 2 bases, with 16 bases left between them. This CDR3 contains 15 residues. Regarding this clone: The antigen is undetermined.

Some clones are missing from TCRdb's copy, which holds only in-frame ones; the method was immunoSEQ multiplex PCR. The repertoire holds just under 100,000 clones, with approximately 88% as singletons. This sample comprised peripheral blood mononuclear cells (PBMCs), obtained at baseline. The V gene is TRBV19, the J gene TRBJ2-7; TRBD1 is a possible D gene (6 bases). The source is a human donor with classical Hodgkin lymphoma. CDR3 DNA sequence: TGTGCCAGTAGTGTAGCCTGGGACACCACCTACGAGCAGTACTTC. Translation: CASSVAWDTTYEQYF.